A selection of T cell receptor beta chains follows, all from one sample in a study of OX40 agonist ivuxolimab in advanced cancers. Only in-frame clones appear in the TCRdb table, and some are missing; sequencing was by immunoSEQ multiplex PCR. The table shows some 10,000 clones, with 86% occurring only once. The sequenced sample was CD4+ or CD8+ T cells sorted from blood, obtained in a trial of the OX40 agonist ivuxolimab. Receptor source: an adult with an advanced solid tumor such as melanoma, head and neck, liver or kidney cancer. Both conserved end residues are part of each CDR3. D genes are given only for firm matches. Part of the rows lack a size; the others show once, few, many or a class for expanded clones.

v_gene,j_gene,d_gene,abundance,len,CDR3aa,CDR3nt
TRBV20-1,TRBJ1-1,.,.,10,CSARVTEAFF,TGCAGTGCTAGAGTTACTGAAGCTTTCTTT
TRBV13,TRBJ2-1,.,.,12,CASSTPPNEQFF,TGTGCCAGCAGCACCCCCCCCAATGAGCAGTTCTTC
TRBV19,TRBJ2-3,TRBD2,.,18,CASSSRRLAGVSTDTQYF,TGTGCCAGTAGTAGCCGGCGACTAGCGGGGGTTAGCACAGATACGCAGTATTTT
TRBV7-8,TRBJ1-5,.,once,17,CASHPGGGSGSNQPQHF,TGTGCCAGCCATCCTGGTGGGGGTTCCGGAAGCAATCAGCCCCAGCATTTT
TRBV7-7,TRBJ2-1,.,.,15,CASSQTGSSYNEQFF,TGTGCCAGCAGCCAGACTGGGAGCTCCTACAATGAGCAGTTCTTC
TRBV28,TRBJ2-2,.,.,14,CASSLDIFTGELFF,TGTGCCAGCAGTTTGGACATCTTCACCGGGGAGCTGTTTTTT
TRBV11-3,TRBJ2-5,.,.,18,CASSLPGPRLTGKETQYF,TGTGCCAGCAGCTTACCCGGGCCTAGACTAACCGGCAAAGAGACCCAGTACTTC
TRBV29-1,TRBJ2-7,TRBD1,.,14,CSVEGTGGIYEQYF,TGCAGCGTGGAAGGGACAGGGGGCATCTACGAGCAGTACTTC
TRBV6-5,TRBJ2-7,TRBD1,.,15,CASSYGTGGTYEQYF,TGTGCCAGCAGTTACGGGACAGGGGGAACCTACGAGCAGTACTTC
TRBV7-9,TRBJ2-7,.,.,15,CASSLGGTAIYEQYF,TGTGCCAGCAGCTTGGGGGGGACAGCGATCTACGAGCAGTACTTC
TRBV28,TRBJ2-2,.,.,13,CASSPWGDGELFF,TGTGCCAGCAGCCCATGGGGGGACGGGGAGCTGTTTTTT
TRBV2,TRBJ2-7,.,few,11,CASRDSYEQYF,TGTGCCAGCCGTGACTCCTACGAGCAGTACTTC
TRBV5-3,TRBJ1-6,.,.,17,CARSSGTPSSYNSPLHF,TGTGCCAGAAGCTCCGGGACACCAAGCTCCTATAATTCACCCCTCCACTTT
TRBV5-1,TRBJ2-1,TRBD1,.,15,CASSWAGTGYVEQFF,TGCGCCAGCAGTTGGGCCGGGACAGGGTATGTTGAGCAGTTCTTC
TRBV5-1,TRBJ1-1,TRBD1,.,13,CASSLVGQGEAFF,TGCGCCAGCAGCTTGGTGGGACAGGGTGAAGCTTTCTTT
TRBV7-9,TRBJ2-7,TRBD2,.,14,CASSGSGEAYEQYF,TGTGCCAGCAGCGGAAGCGGGGAGGCCTACGAGCAGTACTTC
TRBV5-5,TRBJ1-1,.,large,14,CASSLGGGRTEAFF,TGTGCCAGCAGCTTGGGGGGCGGGAGGACTGAAGCTTTCTTT
TRBV5-1,TRBJ2-3,.,.,14,CASNEGDNTDTQYF,TGCGCCAGCAACGAGGGGGACAACACAGATACGCAGTATTTT
TRBV27,TRBJ2-2,.,.,15,CASSWTIYNTGELFF,TGTGCCAGCAGCTGGACAATATACAACACCGGGGAGCTGTTTTTT
TRBV10-2,TRBJ2-7,.,.,12,CASSESVHEQYF,TGCGCCAGCAGTGAGAGCGTCCACGAGCAGTACTTC
TRBV9,TRBJ2-3,TRBD1,.,17,CASSPGTGSLRTDTQYF,TGTGCCAGCAGCCCCGGGACAGGGTCGCTGCGCACAGATACGCAGTATTTT
TRBV27,TRBJ1-5,TRBD1,.,15,CASSTYQGAGQPQHF,TGTGCCAGCAGTACTTACCAGGGGGCAGGCCAGCCCCAGCATTTT
TRBV13,TRBJ1-1,TRBD1,.,16,CASSPNDRAAGTEAFF,TGTGCCAGCAGCCCGAACGACAGGGCGGCGGGCACTGAAGCTTTCTTT